This T cell receptor beta chain was sequenced for a study of cytomegalovirus exposure and HLA in healthy donors. The CDR3 totals 13 residues. Germline loops: CDR1 GTSNPN, CDR2 SVGIG (reference sequence). Trimming cost V 2 bases and J 4 bases, with 11 bases left between them. The PCR ran on 60 Vbeta and 13 Jbeta primers. The repertoire was sequenced with immunoSEQ multiplex PCR; TCRdb's copy has only in-frame clones and lacks some. Of 90,000 to 110,000 clones in the sample, roughly 69% were seen once. V gene TRBV30 combines with J gene TRBJ2-5, with unresolved D. Sequenced sample: PBMCs. The TCR comes from a woman aged 70 to 79 in good health and CMV-seropositive. CDR3 nucleotides: TGTGCCTGGAGTTTAGTCTATGGAGAGACCCAGTACTTC. Protein product: CAWSLVYGETQYF.